This section outlines one T cell receptor (beta chain) sequence together with its context. Its antigen has not been determined. No much larger clonotype is one base removed from it; base qualities were not supplied. This sample is drawn from a study of OX40 agonist ivuxolimab in advanced cancers. Study-level background: Ivuxolimab was a fully human IgG2 agonistic monoclonal antibody targeting the costimulatory receptor OX40 (CD134). Intravenous ivuxolimab was administered to patients every 2 weeks at six dose levels: 0.01, 0.1, 0.3, 1.5, 3 and 10 mg/kg. Of the roughly 52 dose-escalation patients, hepatocellular carcinoma was present in about 20, melanoma in approximately 15, renal cell carcinoma in 9 and head and neck cancer in 9. In the dose-escalation cohort, around 80% of patients were male, and the mean age was approximately 60 years with a range of roughly 20 to 80. Patients were allowed to have had prior anti-PD-1, anti-PD-L1 or anti-CTLA-4 therapy, and around 41% of the dose-escalation patients had previously received checkpoint inhibitors. Partial responses occurred in three dose-escalation patients, of whom one had hepatocellular carcinoma and two had cutaneous melanoma. The purpose of peripheral TCRbeta sequencing was to test whether ivuxolimab changed TCR sequence diversity and led to clonal T-cell expansion. The monotherapy dose-escalation portion (N ≈ 52 patients) of the phase I ivuxolimab trial is reported in the paper.

Genomic DNA was extracted from sorted cells for sequencing of the TCRbeta CDR3 region. TCRbeta CDR3 regions were sequenced using the immunoSEQ Assay. This immuneACCESS table, as held by TCRdb, lists in-frame sequences with V and J called but not all clones. Of the missing ones, under half trace to an unresolved V gene in checked studies; the others have no known cause. This sample holds 55,000 to 85,000 clones; over 65% were observed only once. The ten largest clonotypes hold roughly 0.74% of the sample. The trial excluded patients who had a history of autoimmune disease or who were on systemic immunosuppression. Peripheral blood for TCR sequencing was drawn from every dose cohort at baseline, at cycle 4 day 1 and at cycle 7 day 1. Samples came from an open-label, multicenter, first-in-human phase I dose-escalation trial of ivuxolimab. The trial enrolled adults with locally advanced or metastatic head and neck squamous cell, hepatocellular, melanoma or renal cell carcinoma. CD4+ and CD8+ T cells were sorted separately from peripheral blood before TCR sequencing.

The germline V gene encodes CDR1 MNHEY and CDR2 SVGAGI. Trimming takes 6 bases from V and 2 bases from J, and the germline ends sit 11 bases apart. Reading from cysteine to phenylalanine, the CDR3 counts 14 amino acids. The only DNA kept is the CDR3, 42 bases in frame from the first base. Results and caveats for the whole study, not just this receptor: After ivuxolimab, expanded clones were on average more numerous among CD8+ T cells than among CD4+ T cells. At doses from 0.1 to 3.0 mg/kg, clonal expansion was seen in both CD4+ and CD8+ blood T cells between baseline and week 6. In the 0.1-3.0 mg/kg groups, partial responders had among the lowest normalized peripheral clonal expansion, particularly in CD8+ T cells. Low levels of normalized T-cell clonal expansion were also shown by some nonresponding patients. Antigen specificity was not determined for the clonally expanded peripheral T cells.

The sequence came from an adult with an advanced solid tumor such as melanoma, head and neck, liver or kidney cancer. The chain is made from TRBV6-5 and TRBJ2-1, with the D gene call left open. Sequenced material: CD4+ or CD8+ T cells sorted from blood, taken in a trial of the OX40 agonist ivuxolimab. The CDR3 here reads CASRTVDTYNEQFF. The DNA reads TGTGCCAGCAGGACCGTGGATACCTACAATGAGCAGTTCTTC.